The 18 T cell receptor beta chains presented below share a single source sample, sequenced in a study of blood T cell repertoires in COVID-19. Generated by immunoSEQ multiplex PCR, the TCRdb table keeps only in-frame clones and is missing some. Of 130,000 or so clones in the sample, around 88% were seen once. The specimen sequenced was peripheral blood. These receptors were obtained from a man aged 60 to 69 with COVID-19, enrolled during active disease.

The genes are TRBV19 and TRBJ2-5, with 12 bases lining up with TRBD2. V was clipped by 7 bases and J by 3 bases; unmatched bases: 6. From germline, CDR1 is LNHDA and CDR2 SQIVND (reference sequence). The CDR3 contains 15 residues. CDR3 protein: CASTSGGAEEETQYF. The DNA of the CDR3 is TGTGCCAGTACTAGCGGGGGGGCCGAAGAAGAGACCCAGTACTTC.

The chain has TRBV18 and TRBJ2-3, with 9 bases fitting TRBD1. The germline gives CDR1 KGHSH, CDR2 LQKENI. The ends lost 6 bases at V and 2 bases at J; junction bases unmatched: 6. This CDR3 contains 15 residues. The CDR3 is CASSRGQGNTDTQYF. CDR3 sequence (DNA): TGTGCCAGCTCTCGAGGACAGGGGAACACAGATACGCAGTATTTT. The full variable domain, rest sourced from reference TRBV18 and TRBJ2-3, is NAGVMQNPRHLVRRRGQEARLRCSPMKGHSHVYWYRQLPEEGLKFMVYLQKENIIDESGMPKERFSAEFPKEGPSILRIQQVVRGDSAAYFCASSRGQGNTDTQYFGPGTRLTVL.

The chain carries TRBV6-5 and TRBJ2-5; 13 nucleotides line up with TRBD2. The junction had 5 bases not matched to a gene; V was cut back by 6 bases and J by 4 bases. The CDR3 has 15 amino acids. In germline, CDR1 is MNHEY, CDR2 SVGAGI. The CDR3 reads CASSHTSGGGETQYF. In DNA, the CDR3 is TGTGCCAGCAGCCACACTAGCGGGGGGGGAGAGACCCAGTACTTC.

The CDR3 sequence: CSVPMFGTGTHEQYF. The CDR3 coding sequence is TGCAGCGTCCCAATGTTTGGGACAGGGACCCACGAGCAGTACTTC. This chain uses TRBV29-1 with TRBJ2-7; TRBD1 aligns across 9 bases. V was clipped by 6 bases and J by 5 bases; unmatched bases: 14. From germline, CDR1 is SQVTM and CDR2 ANQGSEA. CDR3 length: 15 amino acids.

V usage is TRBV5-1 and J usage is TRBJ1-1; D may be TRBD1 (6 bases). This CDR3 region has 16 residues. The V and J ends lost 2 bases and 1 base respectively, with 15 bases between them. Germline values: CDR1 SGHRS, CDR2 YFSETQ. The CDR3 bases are TGCGCCAGCAGCTTAGAACAGGGAAGGAGGAACACTGAAGCTTTCTTT. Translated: CASSLEQGRRNTEAFF.

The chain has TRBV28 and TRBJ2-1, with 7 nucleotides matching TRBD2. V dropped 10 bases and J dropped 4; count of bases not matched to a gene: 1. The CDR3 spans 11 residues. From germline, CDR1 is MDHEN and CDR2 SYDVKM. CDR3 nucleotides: TGTGCCACCGGGGGGTACAATGAGCAGTTCTTC. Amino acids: CATGGYNEQFF.

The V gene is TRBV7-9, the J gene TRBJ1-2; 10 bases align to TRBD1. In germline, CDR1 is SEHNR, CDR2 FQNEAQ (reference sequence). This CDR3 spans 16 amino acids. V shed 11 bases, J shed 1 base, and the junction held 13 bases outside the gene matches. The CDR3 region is CAYRAGRDRGNYGYTF. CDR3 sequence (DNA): TGTGCCTACCGCGCGGGCCGGGACAGGGGTAACTATGGCTACACCTTC.

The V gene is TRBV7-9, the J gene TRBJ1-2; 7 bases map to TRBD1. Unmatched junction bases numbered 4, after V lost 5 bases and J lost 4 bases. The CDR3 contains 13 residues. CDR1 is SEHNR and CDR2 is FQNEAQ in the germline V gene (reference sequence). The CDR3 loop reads CASSPTGIYGYTF. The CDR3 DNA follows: TGTGCCAGCAGCCCGACAGGGATCTATGGCTACACCTTC.

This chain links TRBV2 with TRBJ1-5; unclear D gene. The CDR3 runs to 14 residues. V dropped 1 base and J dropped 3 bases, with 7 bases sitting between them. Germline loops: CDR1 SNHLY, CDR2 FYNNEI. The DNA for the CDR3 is TGTGCCAGCAGTGAAGTTCGAGCCAATCAGCCCCAGCATTTT. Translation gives CASSEVRANQPQHF.

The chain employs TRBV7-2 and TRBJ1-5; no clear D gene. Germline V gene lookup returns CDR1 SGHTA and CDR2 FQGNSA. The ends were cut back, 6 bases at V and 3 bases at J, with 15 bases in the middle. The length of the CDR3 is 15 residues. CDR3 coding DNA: TGTGCCAGCAGTCTCGTCCGGTCGCCCAATCAGCCCCAGCATTTT. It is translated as CASSLVRSPNQPQHF.

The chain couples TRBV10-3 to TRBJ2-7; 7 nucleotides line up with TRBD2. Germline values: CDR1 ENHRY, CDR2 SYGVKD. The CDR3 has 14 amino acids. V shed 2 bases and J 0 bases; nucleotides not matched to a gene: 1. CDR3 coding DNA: TGTGCCATCAGTGAGGGGGGGGGCTCCTACGAGCAGTACTTC. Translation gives CAISEGGGSYEQYF.

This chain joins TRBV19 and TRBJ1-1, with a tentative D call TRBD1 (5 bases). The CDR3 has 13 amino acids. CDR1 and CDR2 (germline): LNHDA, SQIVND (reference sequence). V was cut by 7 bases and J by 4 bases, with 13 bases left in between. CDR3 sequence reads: CASITGVGTEAFF. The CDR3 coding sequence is TGTGCCAGTATTACGGGGGTTGGCACTGAAGCTTTCTTT.

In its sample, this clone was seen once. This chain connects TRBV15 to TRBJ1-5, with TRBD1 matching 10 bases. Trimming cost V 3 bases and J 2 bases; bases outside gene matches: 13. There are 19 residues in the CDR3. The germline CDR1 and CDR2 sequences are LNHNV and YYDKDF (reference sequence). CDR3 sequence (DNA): TGTGCCACCAGCAGTCAAAAAGGGACAGGGGAATTTGGCAATCAGCCCCAGCATTTT. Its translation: CATSSQKGTGEFGNQPQHF. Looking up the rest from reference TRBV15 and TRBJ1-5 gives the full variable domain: DAMVIQNPRYQVTQFGKPVTLSCSQTLNHNVMYWYQQKSSQAPKLLFHYYDKDFNNEADTPDNFQSRRPNTSFCFLDIRSPGLGDTAMYLCATSSQKGTGEFGNQPQHFGDGTRLSIL.

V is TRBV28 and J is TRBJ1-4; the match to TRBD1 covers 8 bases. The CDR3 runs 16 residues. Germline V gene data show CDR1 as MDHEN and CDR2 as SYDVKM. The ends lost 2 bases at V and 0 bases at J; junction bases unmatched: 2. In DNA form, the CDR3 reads TGTGCCAGCAGTTTAGGGACAGGCGCAACTAATGAAAAACTGTTTTTT. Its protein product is CASSLGTGATNEKLFF.

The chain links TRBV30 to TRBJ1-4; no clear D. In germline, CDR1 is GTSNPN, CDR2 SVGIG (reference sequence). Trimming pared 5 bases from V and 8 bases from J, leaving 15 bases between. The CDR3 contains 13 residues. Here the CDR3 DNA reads TGTGCCTGGTCAGTGGAGGTGGGGGAAAAACTGTTTTTT. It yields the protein CAWSVEVGEKLFF.

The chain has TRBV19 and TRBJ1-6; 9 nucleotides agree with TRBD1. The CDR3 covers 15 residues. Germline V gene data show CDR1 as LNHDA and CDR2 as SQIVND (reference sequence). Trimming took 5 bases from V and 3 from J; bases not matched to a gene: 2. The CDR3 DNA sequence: TGTGCCAGTAGTGGGACAGGGAACTATAATTCACCCCTCCACTTT. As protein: CASSGTGNYNSPLHF.

CDR3 nucleotide sequence: TGTGCCAGCAGCCATGGCAGAAACACTGAAGCTTTCTTT. Amino acids: CASSHGRNTEAFF. The chain couples TRBV3-1 (or the pseudogene TRBV3-2) to TRBJ1-1; D gene ambiguous. The V and J ends lost 3 bases and 2 bases respectively, with 7 bases between them. CDR3 length equals 13 residues. Germline V CDR1 and CDR2: LGHDT, YNNKEL (reference sequence).

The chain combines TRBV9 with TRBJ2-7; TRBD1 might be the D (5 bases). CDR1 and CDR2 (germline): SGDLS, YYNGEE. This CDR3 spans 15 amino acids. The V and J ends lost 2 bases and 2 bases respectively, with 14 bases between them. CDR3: CASSVGAATTYEQYF. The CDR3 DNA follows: TGTGCCAGCAGCGTTGGGGCAGCCACTACCTACGAGCAGTACTTC. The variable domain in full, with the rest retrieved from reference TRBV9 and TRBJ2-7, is DSGVTQTPKHLITATGQRVTLRCSPRSGDLSVYWYQQSLDQGLQFLIQYYNGEERAKGNILERFSAQQFPDLHSELNLSSLELGDSALYFCASSVGAATTYEQYFGPGTRLTVT.